The clone carrying this TCR beta chain was counted a single time. The data originate from a study of blood T cell repertoires in COVID-19. About the study: Researchers got acute and convalescent COVID-19 samples from the United States, Italy and Spain. PBMCs, B-cell-depleted T cells, or T cells were the source of the cDNA or gDNA that made up the material.

With 4 bases removed from V and 1 base from J, the gap between germline ends came to 6 bases. The length of the CDR3 is 12 residues. Germline loops: CDR1 SQVTM, CDR2 ANQGSEA. Authors' processing steps: Amplifying reference gene primers gave estimates of nucleated cell counts. The table came from immunoSEQ multiplex PCR; TCRdb's copy has only in-frame clones and leaves some out. Clone size and the V and J calls come from that table; the DNA yielded D and trimming. The sample shows fewer than 200,000 clones, 65% to 85% of them seen only once. The receptor's source is a woman at least 80 years old with active or convalescent COVID-19. Sequenced input: peripheral blood. The rearrangement uses TRBV29-1 and TRBJ2-3, with no clear D. The CDR3 DNA follows: TGCAGCGTTGTAGCAGGCACAGATACGCAGTATTTT. Translated: CSVVAGTDTQYF.